A selection of T cell receptor beta chains follows, all from one sample in a study of blood T cell repertoires in COVID-19. Repertoires were generated with immunoSEQ multiplex PCR, while TCRdb's copy carries only in-frame clones and drops some. The table records some 380,000 clones, around 90% of them present only once. Sequencing was performed on PBMCs or T cells enriched from blood (not recorded which). Receptor source: a woman aged 40 to 49 with acute COVID-19. CDR3s include the opening cysteine and the closing phenylalanine or tryptophan. The D gene is left open where the match is weak. Expanded clones get a size class; other rows say once, few or many, or leave the size out.

abundance,len,j_gene,d_gene,v_gene,CDR3nt,CDR3aa
.,15,TRBJ1-2,.,TRBV27,TGTGCCAGCAGTTCGGCCTTATACCGGGGTTCTGGCTACACCTTC,CASSSALYRGSGYTF
.,13,TRBJ1-2,TRBD1,TRBV29-1,TGCAGCGTTGAAGAGGACAGGGCCTTTGGCTACACCTTC,CSVEEDRAFGYTF
.,15,TRBJ1-4,.,TRBV19,TGTGCCAGTAGTATGGCCGGAGCAACTAATGAAAAACTGTTTTTT,CASSMAGATNEKLFF
.,17,TRBJ1-2,.,TRBV27,TGTGCCAGCAGTTTAGCCGAACCTTCGACAGCCCCCTGGGGCTACACCTTC,CASSLAEPSTAPWGYTF
.,12,TRBJ2-2,.,TRBV30,TGTGCCTGGGGGCAGGGAACCGGGGAGCTGTTTTTT,CAWGQGTGELFF
.,14,TRBJ2-7,TRBD1,TRBV2,TGTGCCAGCAGTTTCCGGGACAGACCCTACGAGCAGTACTTC,CASSFRDRPYEQYF
.,12,TRBJ1-1,.,TRBV19,TGTGCCAGCGGACCTCGGGAAACTGAAGCTTTCTTT,CASGPRETEAFF
.,16,TRBJ1-1,TRBD1,TRBV9,TGTGCCAGCAGCGGGGGGACAGGGGGTATGAACACTGAAGCTTTCTTT,CASSGGTGGMNTEAFF
.,17,TRBJ2-3,.,TRBV5-1,TGCGCCAGCAGCTTCTCGGGTCCGCGCATTTCGGCAGATACGCAGTATTTT,CASSFSGPRISADTQYF
.,15,TRBJ1-2,.,TRBV7-8,TGTGCCAGCAGCTTAGATCGGGGGGCTTTCGAAGGCTACACCTTC,CASSLDRGAFEGYTF
few,17,TRBJ2-2,TRBD2,TRBV10-1,TGCGCCAGCAGTGAGTCGACTAGCGGGGACCCGACCGGGGAGCTGTTTTTT,CASSESTSGDPTGELFF
.,14,TRBJ2-7,TRBD2,TRBV14,TGTGCCAGCAGCAAAGCGGGGGGGCCATGGGAGCAGTACTTC,CASSKAGGPWEQYF
.,15,TRBJ1-2,.,TRBV15,TGTGTCACCAGCTCGCTGGGGGGGCCTATGGATGGCTACACCTTC,CVTSSLGGPMDGYTF
.,14,TRBJ1-1,.,TRBV7-9,TGTGCCAGCAGCTTAAGAGCTATGAACACTGAAGCTTTCTTT,CASSLRAMNTEAFF
.,12,TRBJ2-5,.,TRBV30,TGTGCCTGGAGCCCAGGGTATCGGACCCAGTACTTC,CAWSPGYRTQYF
.,15,TRBJ1-1,.,TRBV4-1,TGCGCCAGCAGCCAAGATGGGCTGCTGAACACTGAAGCTTTCTTT,CASSQDGLLNTEAFF
.,16,TRBJ2-1,TRBD2,TRBV6-5,TGTGCCAGCAGTTACTCCACTAGCGGGGGCCCACGGGAGCAGTTCTTC,CASSYSTSGGPREQFF
.,15,TRBJ2-1,.,TRBV15,TGTGCCGCCTCTGTGGGGGGTCAAGGGGCCAGGGAGCAGTTCTTC,CAASVGGQGAREQFF
once,15,TRBJ2-7,TRBD1,TRBV3-1/TRBV3-2,TGTGCCAGCAGCTATCGGGACAGGGCCATCGACGAGCAGTACTTC,CASSYRDRAIDEQYF
.,16,TRBJ2-3,TRBD2,TRBV7-2,TGTGCCAGCAGCTTAATCGCCGGGGGGGCCGCGGATACGCAGTATTTT,CASSLIAGGAADTQYF
.,15,TRBJ1-1,.,TRBV5-4,TGTGCCAGCAGCGAGGCTGGGGGGGTAAGGACTGAAGCTTTCTTT,CASSEAGGVRTEAFF
.,14,TRBJ1-2,.,TRBV23-1,TGCGCCAGCAGTCAGAGGGGGAAGTCCTATGGCTACACCTTC,CASSQRGKSYGYTF
.,14,TRBJ2-5,.,TRBV5-1,TGCGCCAGCAAACCCAGGACAGATCAAGAGACCCAGTACTTC,CASKPRTDQETQYF
.,17,TRBJ1-5,.,TRBV5-6,TGTGCCAGCAGCTTGGGCCCTCGTGGGGGCAGCAATCAGCCCCAGCATTTT,CASSLGPRGGSNQPQHF
.,17,TRBJ1-5,.,TRBV5-8,TGTGCCAGCAGCCTATACGGGGGGGGCGGGAGCAATCAGCCCCAGCATTTT,CASSLYGGGGSNQPQHF
.,14,TRBJ1-1,.,TRBV29-1,TGCAGCGTAAACGTATTGGGAGGGGTTAATGAAGCTTTCTTT,CSVNVLGGVNEAFF
.,14,TRBJ2-3,.,TRBV28,TGTGCCAGCAGTTTTCAGACATTCACAGATACGCAGTATTTT,CASSFQTFTDTQYF
.,16,TRBJ1-1,TRBD1,TRBV7-9,TGTGCCAGCTCTTGGACAGGGGGCGGGTGGGACACTGAAGCTTTCTTT,CASSWTGGGWDTEAFF
once,15,TRBJ2-2,TRBD2,TRBV7-9,TGTGCCAGCAGCTTAAGCGGGGGGAACACCGGGGAGCTGTTTTTT,CASSLSGGNTGELFF
.,13,TRBJ1-4,.,TRBV10-2,TGCGCCAGCAGCGGACAGCGTAATGAAAAACTGTTTTTT,CASSGQRNEKLFF
.,13,TRBJ2-3,TRBD2,TRBV6-5,TGTGCCAGCGTCCGGGACTACACAGATACGCAGTATTTT,CASVRDYTDTQYF
.,15,TRBJ2-2,.,TRBV24-1,TGTGCCACCAGTGACCCGGGGACTGGGACCGGGGAGCTGTTTTTT,CATSDPGTGTGELFF
.,14,TRBJ2-3,.,TRBV9,TGTGCCAGCAGCTCTTCGACACAAGCAGATACGCAGTATTTT,CASSSSTQADTQYF
.,16,TRBJ2-4,TRBD1,TRBV25-1,TGTGCCAGCAGACCCACCTCGGGACAGGCCAAAAACATTCAGTACTTC,CASRPTSGQAKNIQYF
.,14,TRBJ1-2,.,TRBV29-1,TGCAGCGCTGCCCCTTTCAGTGGGAGCTATGGCTACACCTTC,CSAAPFSGSYGYTF
.,14,TRBJ1-5,.,TRBV13,TGTGCCAGCAGCTCCGGCGGGGGAGCTCAGCCCCAGCATTTT,CASSSGGGAQPQHF
.,13,TRBJ2-7,.,TRBV7-2,TGTGCCAGCAGCTTAGTACAGATCTACGAGCAGTACTTC,CASSLVQIYEQYF
.,13,TRBJ2-7,.,TRBV12-2,TGTGCAAGTCGCAGGACAGGCCCCAACGAGCAGTACTTC,CASRRTGPNEQYF
.,17,TRBJ1-1,.,TRBV27,TGTGCCAGCAGTAACCCGCCTTTGGTGGGTGGCGGCACTGAAGCTTTCTTT,CASSNPPLVGGGTEAFF
.,14,TRBJ1-2,.,TRBV7-8,TGTGCCAGCAGCTCCCCCGGGGAAAGCTATGGCTACACCTTC,CASSSPGESYGYTF
many,13,TRBJ2-7,.,TRBV2,TGTGCCAGCAGTGAATACACCTCCTACGAGCAGTACTTC,CASSEYTSYEQYF
.,13,TRBJ2-3,.,TRBV12-3/TRBV12-4,TGTGCCAGCAGTCCACCAGGGACAGATACGCAGTATTTT,CASSPPGTDTQYF
.,13,TRBJ2-7,.,TRBV3-1/TRBV3-2,TGTGCCAGCAGCCCACAGGGAACCTACGAGCAGTACTTC,CASSPQGTYEQYF
.,19,TRBJ2-6,.,TRBV4-1,TGCGCCAGCAGCCAAGCGCCAGGGGATATATATGGTGGGGCCAACGTCCTGACTTTC,CASSQAPGDIYGGANVLTF
.,15,TRBJ2-7,.,TRBV6-1,TGTGCCAGCAGTGAATTCACCCACAGGTCCTACGAGCAGTACTTC,CASSEFTHRSYEQYF
.,13,TRBJ1-1,TRBD1,TRBV10-3,TGTGCCATCAGGGACAGGGGTATTACTGAAGCTTTCTTT,CAIRDRGITEAFF
.,17,TRBJ2-5,TRBD2,TRBV9,TGTGCCAGCAGCGTAGGGTCCGGCGGGGGGTCGAAAGAGACCCAGTACTTC,CASSVGSGGGSKETQYF
.,18,TRBJ2-6,.,TRBV10-1,TGCGCCAGCAAGATAGGTCTAGGACACCCATCTGGGGCCAACGTCCTGACTTTC,CASKIGLGHPSGANVLTF
.,16,TRBJ2-5,TRBD1,TRBV24-1,TGTGCCACCAGTGACCCCAGACAGGGGGGACGAGAGACCCAGTACTTC,CATSDPRQGGRETQYF
.,14,TRBJ1-3,.,TRBV7-8,TGTGCCAGCAGCGGGACATTTGGGGGAAACACCATATATTTT,CASSGTFGGNTIYF